The clone carrying this TCR beta chain was seen repeatedly, ten times or more. Its antigen is as yet unknown. This record comes from a study of T-cell reconstitution after alpha-beta-depleted transplantation in children. Molecular barcoding with unique molecular identifiers was used for the TCRbeta library. TCRdb recomputed calls from the PCR reads with MiXCR, one row per CDR3 protein. The sample consists of around 130,000 distinct CDR3 sequences, around 9.8% of them appearing once. Study-wide findings and caveats: One year post-transplant, T-cell counts and diversity were largely derived from T cells produced anew. After transplant, at about two months, alpha-beta T cells were reportedly derived from several hundred expanded graft clones. The study traced high day-60 TCRbeta diversity in some patients to surviving recipient T cells and thymic progenitors.

The origin of this receptor is a girl under three years old who had a stem cell transplant for combined immunodeficiency, so the T cells may come from the graft donor. The specimen comprised PBMCs, mostly from graft donor cells, sampled 180 days after TCRalphabeta/CD19-depleted stem cell transplant.

The CDR3: CASSLGQGQETQYF. For the CDR3, the DNA is TGCGCCAGCAGCTTGGGACAGGGACAAGAGACCCAGTACTTC. V and J are TRBV5-1 and TRBJ2-5, with 7 bases identical to TRBD1. V shed 0 bases, J shed 2 bases, and the junction held 1 base outside the gene matches. The V gene's germline CDR1 is SGHRS and CDR2 YFSETQ. The CDR3 contains 14 residues.